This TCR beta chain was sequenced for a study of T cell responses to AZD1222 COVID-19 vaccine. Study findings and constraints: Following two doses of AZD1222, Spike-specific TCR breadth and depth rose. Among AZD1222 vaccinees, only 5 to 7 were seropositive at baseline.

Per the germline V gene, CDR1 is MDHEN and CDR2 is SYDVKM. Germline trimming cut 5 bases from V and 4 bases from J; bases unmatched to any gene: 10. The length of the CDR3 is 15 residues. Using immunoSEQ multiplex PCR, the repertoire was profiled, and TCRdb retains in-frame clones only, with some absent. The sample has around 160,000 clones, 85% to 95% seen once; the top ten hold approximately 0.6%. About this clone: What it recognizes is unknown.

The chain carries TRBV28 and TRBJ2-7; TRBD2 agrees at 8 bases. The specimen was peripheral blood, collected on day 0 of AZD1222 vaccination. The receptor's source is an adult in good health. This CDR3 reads CASSPPGLGFYEQYF. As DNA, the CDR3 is TGTGCCAGCAGTCCCCCGGGACTAGGGTTTTACGAGCAGTACTTC.